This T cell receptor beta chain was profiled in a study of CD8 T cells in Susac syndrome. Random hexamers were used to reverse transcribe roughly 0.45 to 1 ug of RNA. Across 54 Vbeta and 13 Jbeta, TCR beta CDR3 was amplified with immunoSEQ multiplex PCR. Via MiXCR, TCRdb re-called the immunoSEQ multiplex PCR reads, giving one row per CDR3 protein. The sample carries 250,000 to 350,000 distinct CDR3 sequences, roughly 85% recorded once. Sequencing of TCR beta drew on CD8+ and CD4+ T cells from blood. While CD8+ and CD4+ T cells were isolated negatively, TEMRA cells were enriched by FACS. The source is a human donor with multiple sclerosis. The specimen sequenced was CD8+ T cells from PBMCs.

The CDR3 region is CASSQVRRNEQFF. CDR3 coding DNA: TGTGCCAGCAGCCAAGTTCGGCGGAATGAGCAGTTCTTC. V gene TRBV3-1 combines with J gene TRBJ2-1, with D uncertain. Germline lookup yields CDR1 LGHDT and CDR2 YNNKEL (reference sequence). This CDR3 is 13 amino acids long. V lost 1 base, J lost 7 bases, and 8 bases lay in between.